This T cell receptor (beta chain) is drawn from a study of blood T cell repertoires in COVID-19. Study at large: The United States, Italy and Spain provided the acute and convalescent COVID-19 samples.

Generated by immunoSEQ multiplex PCR, the TCRdb table keeps only in-frame clones and is missing some. The repertoire includes about 71,000 clones, 75% to 90% of them detected once, and roughly 2.7% sits in the top ten. In germline, CDR1 is MDHEN, CDR2 SYDVKM. The CDR3 runs to 16 residues. The V gene end was trimmed by 4 bases and the J gene end by 4 bases; junction bases not matched to a gene: 9. The sample taken for sequencing was peripheral blood. The V and J genes are TRBV28 and TRBJ1-1, with 10 bases matching TRBD1. The sequence came from a man aged 45-60 years with acute or convalescent COVID-19. This CDR3 is CASSSGTGVLSTEAFF. The CDR3 nucleotides are TGTGCCAGCAGTTCCGGGACAGGGGTATTGAGCACTGAAGCTTTCTTT.